Listed below are T cell receptor beta chains from one sample, sequenced in a study of blood T cell repertoires in COVID-19. Clones were read by immunoSEQ multiplex PCR, and TCRdb kept only the in-frame ones, dropping some. The data contain some 120,000 clones, 70% to 80% of them singletons. Specimen: peripheral blood. The source is a human donor in a cohort sampled during active COVID-19. Both conserved end residues are part of each CDR3. D genes are given only for firm matches. Clone size is stated in some rows and not others, as once, few, many or a class when expanded.

CDR3 DNA	CDR3 protein	J gene	D gene	V gene	clone size
TGTGCCAGCAGTCCCGGGACAGGGTCTCCCTTGAGCTGGATCCAGTACTTC	CASSPGTGSPLSWIQYF	TRBJ2-5	TRBD1	TRBV7-8	.
TGTGCCAGCGAAATGATACTAGCGGACTACACAGATACGCAGTATTTT	CASEMILADYTDTQYF	TRBJ2-3	TRBD2	TRBV2	.
TGTGCCAGCAGCCAAGAGGGGGCGGACTATGGCTACACCTTC	CASSQEGADYGYTF	TRBJ1-2	.	TRBV4-2	.
TGTGCCAGCTCACCGCGTGACAGCACTGAAGCTTTCTTT	CASSPRDSTEAFF	TRBJ1-1	.	TRBV18	.
TGCGCCAGCAGCCAATTGGGGACACCGTACAATGAGCAGTTCTTC	CASSQLGTPYNEQFF	TRBJ2-1	.	TRBV4-1	.
TGTGCCAGCAGTTTAGGTCAGGGGGATGGCTACACCTTC	CASSLGQGDGYTF	TRBJ1-2	TRBD1	TRBV28	.
TGTGCCAGCAGCTTAGGGACAGGGTATCGTCAAGAGACCCAGTACTTC	CASSLGTGYRQETQYF	TRBJ2-5	TRBD1	TRBV5-5	.
TGTGCCAGCAGTTCTACCGGGGGGAGCGATCAGCCCCAGCATTTT	CASSSTGGSDQPQHF	TRBJ1-5	.	TRBV6-5	.
TGTGCCAGCAGTGACCCCCAGGGGTTCAACGGCAATCAGCCCCAGCATTTT	CASSDPQGFNGNQPQHF	TRBJ1-5	.	TRBV28	once
TGTGCCAGCAGCCAAGGGACTTTCTCCTACGAGCAGTACTTC	CASSQGTFSYEQYF	TRBJ2-7	.	TRBV4-2	.
TGCGCCAGCAGCTTTTCAACACGGACAGCTGGAAACACCATATATTTT	CASSFSTRTAGNTIYF	TRBJ1-3	.	TRBV5-1	.
TGTGCCAGCGCGGGGGTTTCCTACGAGCAGTACTTC	CASAGVSYEQYF	TRBJ2-7	TRBD2	TRBV10-3	once
TGTGCCAGCAGCTTGGGACTAGCGTACCAAACGCAGTATTTT	CASSLGLAYQTQYF	TRBJ2-3	TRBD2	TRBV5-6	.
TGTGCCAGCAGCTTAGGGGCGGGGGGGCCTCAAGAGACCCAGTACTTC	CASSLGAGGPQETQYF	TRBJ2-5	TRBD2	TRBV5-4	.
TGTGCCAGCAGCCGACAGGGGATAGGCACAGATACGCAGTATTTT	CASSRQGIGTDTQYF	TRBJ2-3	TRBD1	TRBV3-1/TRBV3-2	.
TGTGCCAGTAGTGCCCTGACAGGGGGCGCATCCGGTCAGCCCCAGCATTTT	CASSALTGGASGQPQHF	TRBJ1-5	TRBD1	TRBV19	.
TGTGCCAGCAGCTTGGCAGGGGGTAATTCACCCCTCCACTTT	CASSLAGGNSPLHF	TRBJ1-6	TRBD1	TRBV7-8	.